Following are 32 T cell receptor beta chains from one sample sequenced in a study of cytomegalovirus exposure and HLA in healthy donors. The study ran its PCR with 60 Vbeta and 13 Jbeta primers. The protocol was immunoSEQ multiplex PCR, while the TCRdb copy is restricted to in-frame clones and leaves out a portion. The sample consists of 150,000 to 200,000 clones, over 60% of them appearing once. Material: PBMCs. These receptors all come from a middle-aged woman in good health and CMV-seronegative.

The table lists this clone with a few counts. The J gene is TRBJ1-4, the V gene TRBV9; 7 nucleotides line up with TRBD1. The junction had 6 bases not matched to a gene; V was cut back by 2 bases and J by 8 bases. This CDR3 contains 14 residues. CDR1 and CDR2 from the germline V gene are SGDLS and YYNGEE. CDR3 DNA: TGTGCCAGCAGCGTCAGGGGGGATCCAGAAAAACTGTTTTTT. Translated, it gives CASSVRGDPEKLFF.

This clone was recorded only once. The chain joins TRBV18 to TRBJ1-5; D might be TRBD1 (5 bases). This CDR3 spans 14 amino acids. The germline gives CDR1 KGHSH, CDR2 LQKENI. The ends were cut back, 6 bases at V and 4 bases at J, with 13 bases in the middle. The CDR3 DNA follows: TGTGCCAGCTCCCTCTCGGGGGGAAATCAGCCCCAGCATTTT. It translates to CASSLSGGNQPQHF.

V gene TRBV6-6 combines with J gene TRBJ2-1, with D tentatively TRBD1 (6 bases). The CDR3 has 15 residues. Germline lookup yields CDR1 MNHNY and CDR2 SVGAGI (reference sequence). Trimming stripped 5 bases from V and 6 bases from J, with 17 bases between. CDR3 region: CASSPTRDTRNEQFF. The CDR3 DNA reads TGTGCCAGCAGTCCAACCCGGGACACACGCAATGAGCAGTTCTTC.

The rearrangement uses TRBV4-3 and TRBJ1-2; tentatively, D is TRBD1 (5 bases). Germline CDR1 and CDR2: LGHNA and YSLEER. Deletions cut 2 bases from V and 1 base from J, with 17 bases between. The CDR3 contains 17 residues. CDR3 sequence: CASSQFGSQGGNYGYTF. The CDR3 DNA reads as TGCGCCAGCAGCCAATTTGGCAGCCAGGGCGGTAACTATGGCTACACCTTC.

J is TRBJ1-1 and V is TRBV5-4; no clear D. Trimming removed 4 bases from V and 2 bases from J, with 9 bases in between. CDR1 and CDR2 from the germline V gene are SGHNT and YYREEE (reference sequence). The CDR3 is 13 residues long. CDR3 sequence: CASSPELNTEAFF. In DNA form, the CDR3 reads TGTGCCAGCAGCCCTGAACTTAACACTGAAGCTTTCTTT.

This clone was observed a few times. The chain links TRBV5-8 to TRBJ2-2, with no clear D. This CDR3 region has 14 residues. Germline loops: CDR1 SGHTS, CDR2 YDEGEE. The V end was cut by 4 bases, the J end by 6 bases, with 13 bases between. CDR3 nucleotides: TGTGCCAGCAGCCCTCTACAGTGGTCCGGGGAGCTGTTTTTT. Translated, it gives CASSPLQWSGELFF.

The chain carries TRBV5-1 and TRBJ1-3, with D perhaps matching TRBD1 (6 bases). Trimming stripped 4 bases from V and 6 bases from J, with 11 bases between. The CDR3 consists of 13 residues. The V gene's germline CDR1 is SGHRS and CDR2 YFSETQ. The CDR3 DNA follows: TGCGCCAGCAGCGTAGGGGGGGAAAACACCATATATTTT. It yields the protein CASSVGGENTIYF. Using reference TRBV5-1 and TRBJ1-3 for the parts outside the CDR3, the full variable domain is KAGVTQTPRYLIKTRGQQVTLSCSPISGHRSVSWYQQTPGQGLQFLFEYFSETQRNKGNFPGRFSGRQFSNSRSEMNVSTLELGDSALYLCASSVGGENTIYFGEGSWLTVV.

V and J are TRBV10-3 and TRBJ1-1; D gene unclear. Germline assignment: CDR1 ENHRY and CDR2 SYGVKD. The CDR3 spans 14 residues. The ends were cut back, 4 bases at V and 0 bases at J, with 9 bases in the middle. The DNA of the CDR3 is TGTGCCATCAGTGTTACAACGATGAACACTGAAGCTTTCTTT. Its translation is CAISVTTMNTEAFF.

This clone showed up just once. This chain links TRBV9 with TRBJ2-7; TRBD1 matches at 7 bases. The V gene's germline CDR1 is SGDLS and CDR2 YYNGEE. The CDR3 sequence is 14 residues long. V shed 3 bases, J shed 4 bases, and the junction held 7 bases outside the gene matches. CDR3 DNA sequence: TGTGCCAGCAGCGGACCGGGACAGCCTTACGAGCAGTACTTC. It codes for CASSGPGQPYEQYF.

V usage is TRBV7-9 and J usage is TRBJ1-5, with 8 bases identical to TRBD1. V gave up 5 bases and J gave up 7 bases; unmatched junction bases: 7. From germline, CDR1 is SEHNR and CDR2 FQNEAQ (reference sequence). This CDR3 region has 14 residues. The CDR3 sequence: CASSRQGARQPQHF. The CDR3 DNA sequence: TGTGCCAGCAGCCGCCAGGGGGCGAGGCAGCCCCAGCATTTT.

In nucleotides, the CDR3 is TGTGCCAGCAGCGGAAGGACAGGGGTCGGAAACACCATATATTTT. Translating it yields CASSGRTGVGNTIYF. V usage is TRBV7-9 and J usage is TRBJ1-3; 9 bases map to TRBD1. Per the germline V gene, CDR1 is SEHNR and CDR2 is FQNEAQ (reference sequence). The CDR3 has 15 residues. V gave up 5 bases and J gave up 4 bases; unmatched junction bases: 6.

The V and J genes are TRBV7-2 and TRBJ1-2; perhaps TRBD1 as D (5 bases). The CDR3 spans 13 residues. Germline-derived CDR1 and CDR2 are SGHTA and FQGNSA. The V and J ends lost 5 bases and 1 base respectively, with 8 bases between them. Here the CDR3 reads CASSRGVNYGYTF. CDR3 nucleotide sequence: TGTGCCAGCAGCCGGGGGGTTAACTATGGCTACACCTTC.

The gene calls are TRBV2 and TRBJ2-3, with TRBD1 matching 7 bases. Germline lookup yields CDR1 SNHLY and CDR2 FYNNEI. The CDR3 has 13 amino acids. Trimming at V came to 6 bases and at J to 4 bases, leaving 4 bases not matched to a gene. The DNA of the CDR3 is TGTGCCAGCAGCGGCCAGGGGGCAGATACGCAGTATTTT. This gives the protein CASSGQGADTQYF.

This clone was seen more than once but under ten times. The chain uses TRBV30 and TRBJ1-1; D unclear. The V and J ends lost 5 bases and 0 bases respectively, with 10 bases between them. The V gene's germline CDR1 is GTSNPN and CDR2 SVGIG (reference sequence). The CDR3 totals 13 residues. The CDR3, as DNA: TGTGCCTGGGAAAGAAACATGAACACTGAAGCTTTCTTT. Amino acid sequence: CAWERNMNTEAFF.

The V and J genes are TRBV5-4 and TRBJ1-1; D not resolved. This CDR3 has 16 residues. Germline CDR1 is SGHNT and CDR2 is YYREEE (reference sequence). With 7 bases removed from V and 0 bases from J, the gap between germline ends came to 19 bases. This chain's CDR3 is CASGSQRLNVNTEAFF. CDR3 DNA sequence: TGTGCCAGCGGCTCGCAGAGGTTAAATGTGAACACTGAAGCTTTCTTT.

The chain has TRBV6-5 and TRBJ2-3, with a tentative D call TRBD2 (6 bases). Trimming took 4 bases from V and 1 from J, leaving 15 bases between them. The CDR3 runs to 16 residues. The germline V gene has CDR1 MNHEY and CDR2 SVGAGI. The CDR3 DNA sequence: TGTGCCAGCAGTTCCCACGGGACTGGTGGCACAGATACGCAGTATTTT. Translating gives CASSSHGTGGTDTQYF.

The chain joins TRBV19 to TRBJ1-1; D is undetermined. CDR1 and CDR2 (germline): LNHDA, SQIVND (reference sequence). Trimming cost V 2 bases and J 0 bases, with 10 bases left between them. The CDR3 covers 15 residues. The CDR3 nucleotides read TGTGCCAGTAGTATACAAGGTGGGCTGAACACTGAAGCTTTCTTT. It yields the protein CASSIQGGLNTEAFF.

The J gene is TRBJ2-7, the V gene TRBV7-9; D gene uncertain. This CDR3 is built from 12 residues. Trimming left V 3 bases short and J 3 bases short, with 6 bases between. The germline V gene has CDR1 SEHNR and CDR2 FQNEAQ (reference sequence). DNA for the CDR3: TGTGCCAGCAGCTTTGCGAACTACGAGCAGTACTTC. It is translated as CASSFANYEQYF.

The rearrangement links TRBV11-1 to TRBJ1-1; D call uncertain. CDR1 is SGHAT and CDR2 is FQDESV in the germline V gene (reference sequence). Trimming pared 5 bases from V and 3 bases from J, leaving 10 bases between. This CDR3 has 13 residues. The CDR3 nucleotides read TGTGCCAGCAGCGCCGGGTCGTACACTGAAGCTTTCTTT. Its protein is CASSAGSYTEAFF.

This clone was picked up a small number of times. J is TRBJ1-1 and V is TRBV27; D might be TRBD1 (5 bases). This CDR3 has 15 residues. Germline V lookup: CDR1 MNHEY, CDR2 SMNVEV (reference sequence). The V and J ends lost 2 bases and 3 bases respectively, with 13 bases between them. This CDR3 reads CASSLGGGAYTEAFF. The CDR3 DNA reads TGTGCCAGCAGTTTAGGGGGAGGGGCGTACACTGAAGCTTTCTTT.

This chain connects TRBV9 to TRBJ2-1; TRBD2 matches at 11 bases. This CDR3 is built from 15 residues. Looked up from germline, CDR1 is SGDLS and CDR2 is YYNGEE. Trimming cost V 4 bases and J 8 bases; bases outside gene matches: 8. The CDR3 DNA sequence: TGTGCCAGCAGCTCCCGACTAGCGGGAATGGATGAGCAGTTCTTC. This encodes CASSSRLAGMDEQFF.

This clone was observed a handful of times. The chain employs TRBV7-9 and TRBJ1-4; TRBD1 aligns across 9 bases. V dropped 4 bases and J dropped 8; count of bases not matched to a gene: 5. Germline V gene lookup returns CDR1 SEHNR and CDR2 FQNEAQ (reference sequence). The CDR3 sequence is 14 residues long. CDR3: CASSYRGLGEKLFF. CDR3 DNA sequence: TGTGCCAGCAGCTACAGGGGGCTGGGGGAAAAACTGTTTTTT.

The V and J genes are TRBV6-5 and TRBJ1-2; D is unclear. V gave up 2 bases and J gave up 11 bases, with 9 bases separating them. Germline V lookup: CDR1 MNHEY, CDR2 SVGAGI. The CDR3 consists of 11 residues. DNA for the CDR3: TGTGCCAGCAGTTACGGAGGGATATACACCTTC. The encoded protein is CASSYGGIYTF.

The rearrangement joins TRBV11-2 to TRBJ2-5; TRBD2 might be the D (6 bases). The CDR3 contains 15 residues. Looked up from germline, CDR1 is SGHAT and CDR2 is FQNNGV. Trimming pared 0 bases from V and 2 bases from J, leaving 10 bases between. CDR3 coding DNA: TGTGCCAGCAGCTTAGACGGGACTGAGCAAGAGACCCAGTACTTC. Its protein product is CASSLDGTEQETQYF.

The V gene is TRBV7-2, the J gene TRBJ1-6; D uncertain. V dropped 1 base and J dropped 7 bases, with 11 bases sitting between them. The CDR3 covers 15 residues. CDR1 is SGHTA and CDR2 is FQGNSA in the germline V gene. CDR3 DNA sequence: TGTGCCAGCAGCTTAGAGCAGGTCCTCAATTCACCCCTCCACTTT. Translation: CASSLEQVLNSPLHF.

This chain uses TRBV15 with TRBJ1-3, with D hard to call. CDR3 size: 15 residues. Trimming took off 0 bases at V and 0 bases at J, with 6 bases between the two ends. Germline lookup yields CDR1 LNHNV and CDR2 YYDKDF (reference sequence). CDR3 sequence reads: CATSRDRFSGNTIYF. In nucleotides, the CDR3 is TGTGCCACCAGCAGAGATCGGTTCTCTGGAAACACCATATATTTT.

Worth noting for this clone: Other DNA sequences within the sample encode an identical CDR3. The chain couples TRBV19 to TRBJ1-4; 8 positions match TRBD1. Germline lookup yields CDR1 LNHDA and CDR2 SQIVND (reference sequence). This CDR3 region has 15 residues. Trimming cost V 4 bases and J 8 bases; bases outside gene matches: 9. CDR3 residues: CASSNGDRMSEKLFF. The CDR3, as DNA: TGTGCCAGTAGTAATGGGGACAGGATGAGCGAAAAACTGTTTTTT.

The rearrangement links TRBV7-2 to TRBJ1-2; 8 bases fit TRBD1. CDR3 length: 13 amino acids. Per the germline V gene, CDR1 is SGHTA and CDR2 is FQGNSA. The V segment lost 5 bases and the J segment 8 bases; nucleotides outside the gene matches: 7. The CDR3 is CASSRTGLGGYTF. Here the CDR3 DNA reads TGTGCCAGCAGCCGGACAGGGCTTGGGGGCTACACCTTC.

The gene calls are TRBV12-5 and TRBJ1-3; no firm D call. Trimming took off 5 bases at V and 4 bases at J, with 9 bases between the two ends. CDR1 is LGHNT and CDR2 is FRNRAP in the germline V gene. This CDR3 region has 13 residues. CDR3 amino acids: CASGREVGNTIYF. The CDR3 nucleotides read TGTGCTAGTGGTCGCGAGGTGGGAAACACCATATATTTT.

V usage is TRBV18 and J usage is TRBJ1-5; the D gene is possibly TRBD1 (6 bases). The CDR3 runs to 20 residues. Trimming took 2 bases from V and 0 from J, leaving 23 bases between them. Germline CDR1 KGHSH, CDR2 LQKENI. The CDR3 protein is CASSPYGLEVQGYSNQPQHF. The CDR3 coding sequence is TGTGCCAGCTCACCATATGGGCTGGAGGTTCAGGGGTATAGCAATCAGCCCCAGCATTTT.

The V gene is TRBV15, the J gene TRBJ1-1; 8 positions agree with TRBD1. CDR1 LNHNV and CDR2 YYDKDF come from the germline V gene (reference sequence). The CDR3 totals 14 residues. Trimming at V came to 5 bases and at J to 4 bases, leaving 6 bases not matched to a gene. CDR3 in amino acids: CATSRTGRATEAFF. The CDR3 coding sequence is TGTGCCACCAGCCGGACAGGGAGAGCCACTGAAGCTTTCTTT. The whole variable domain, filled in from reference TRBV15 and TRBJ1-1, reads DAMVIQNPRYQVTQFGKPVTLSCSQTLNHNVMYWYQQKSSQAPKLLFHYYDKDFNNEADTPDNFQSRRPNTSFCFLDIRSPGLGDTAMYLCATSRTGRATEAFFGQGTRLTVV.

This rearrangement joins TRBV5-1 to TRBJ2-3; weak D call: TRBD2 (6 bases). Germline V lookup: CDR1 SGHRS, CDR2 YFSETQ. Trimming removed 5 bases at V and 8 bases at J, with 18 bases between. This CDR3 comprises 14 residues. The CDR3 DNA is TGCGCCAGCAGGTTAGATCTTATGGGGGGTACGCAGTATTTT. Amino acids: CASRLDLMGGTQYF.